This T cell receptor (beta chain) stems from a study of beta chain features in type 1 diabetes. Study summary: Healthy donors, compared against patients, showed similar age, gender and cell yields. Whole-study results and caveats: PCR might preferentially amplify shorter templates, equally in patients and controls. The naive, central memory and Treg TCRB repertoires of patients appeared to be more similar to one another than those of healthy donors.

From germline, CDR1 is SGHTA and CDR2 FQGNSA. The germline V and J ends were trimmed by 1 base and 0 bases, with 10 bases remaining between them. CDR3 length equals 15 residues. This clone appeared a few times. Its antigen is not known. Other DNA sequences of this sample code for an identical CDR3. Reverse transcribing all isolated RNA meant expressed TCRB transcripts were sequenced. Only in-frame clones appear in the TCRdb table, and some are missing; sequencing was by immunoSEQ multiplex PCR. Of 300,000 to 450,000 clones in the sample, around 13% are singletons; the top ten hold 0.017%. The sequence came from a man in his late teens or twenties in good health. This chain connects TRBV7-2 to TRBJ2-7, with a weak D call TRBD2 (6 bases). Sequenced material: naive CD4+ T cells from blood. The CDR3 loop is CASSLVGGSSYEQYF. As DNA, the CDR3 is TGTGCCAGCAGCTTAGTCGGGGGTAGCTCCTACGAGCAGTACTTC.